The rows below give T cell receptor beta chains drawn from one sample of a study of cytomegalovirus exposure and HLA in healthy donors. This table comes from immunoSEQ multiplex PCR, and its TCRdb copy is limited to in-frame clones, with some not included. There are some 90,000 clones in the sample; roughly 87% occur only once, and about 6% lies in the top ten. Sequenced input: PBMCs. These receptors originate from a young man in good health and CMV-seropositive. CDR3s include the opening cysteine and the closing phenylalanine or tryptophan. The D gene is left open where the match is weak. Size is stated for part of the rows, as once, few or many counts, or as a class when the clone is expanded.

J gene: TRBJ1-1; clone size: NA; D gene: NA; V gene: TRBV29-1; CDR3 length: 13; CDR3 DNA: TGCAGCGTTGTGAGGGGACAGAACACTGAAGCTTTCTTT; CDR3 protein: CSVVRGQNTEAFF
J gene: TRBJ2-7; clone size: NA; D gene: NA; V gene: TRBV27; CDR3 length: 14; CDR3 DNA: TGTGCCAGCAGCCAAGGGACTTTTGGCTACGAGCAGTACTTC; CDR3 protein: CASSQGTFGYEQYF
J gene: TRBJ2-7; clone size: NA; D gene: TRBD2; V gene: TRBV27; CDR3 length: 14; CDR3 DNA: TGTGCCAGCAGTCCGGGACTAGCTGTGTACGAGCAGTACTTC; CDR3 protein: CASSPGLAVYEQYF
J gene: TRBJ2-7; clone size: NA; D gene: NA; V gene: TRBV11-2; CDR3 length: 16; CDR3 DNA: TGTGCCAGCAGTCATCCCGGCGATGCGGGAAGGAACGAGCAGTACTTC; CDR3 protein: CASSHPGDAGRNEQYF
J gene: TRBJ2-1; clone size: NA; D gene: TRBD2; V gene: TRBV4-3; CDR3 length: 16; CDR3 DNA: TGCGCCAGCAGCCAAACTAGCGGGAGAGGTGGTAATGAGCAGTTCTTC; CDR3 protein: CASSQTSGRGGNEQFF
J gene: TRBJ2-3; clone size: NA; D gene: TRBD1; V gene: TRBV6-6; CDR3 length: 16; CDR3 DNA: TGTGCCAGCAGTTACTCTCGGGACAGGGACACAGATACGCAGTATTTT; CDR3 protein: CASSYSRDRDTDTQYF
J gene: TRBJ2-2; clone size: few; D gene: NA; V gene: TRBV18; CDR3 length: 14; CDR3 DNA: TGTGCCAGCTCACCACAGGGGGTTTCCGGGGAGCTGTTTTTT; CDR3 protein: CASSPQGVSGELFF
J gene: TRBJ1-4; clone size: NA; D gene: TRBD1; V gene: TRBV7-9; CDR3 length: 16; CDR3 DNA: TGTGCCAGCAGCTTAGCTCCGGGACAGGGTAATGAAAAACTGTTTTTT; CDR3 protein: CASSLAPGQGNEKLFF
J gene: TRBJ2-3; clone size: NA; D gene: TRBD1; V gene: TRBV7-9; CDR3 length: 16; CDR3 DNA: TGTGCCAGCAGCTTATCTCCAGGACAGGGAACAGATACGCAGTATTTT; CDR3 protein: CASSLSPGQGTDTQYF
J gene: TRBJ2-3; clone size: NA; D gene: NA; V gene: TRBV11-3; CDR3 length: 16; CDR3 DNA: TGTGCCAGCAGCTTGCGGGCCCCACCTAGCACAGATACGCAGTATTTT; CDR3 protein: CASSLRAPPSTDTQYF
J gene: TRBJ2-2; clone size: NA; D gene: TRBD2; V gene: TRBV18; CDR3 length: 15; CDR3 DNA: TGTGCCAGCTCACCAGGACTAGCGGGGACCGGGGAGCTGTTTTTT; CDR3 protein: CASSPGLAGTGELFF
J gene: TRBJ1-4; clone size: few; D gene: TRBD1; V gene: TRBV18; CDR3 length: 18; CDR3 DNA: TGTGCCAGCTCACCACCTGACAGGGGGAGTGCAACTAATGAAAAACTGTTTTTT; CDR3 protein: CASSPPDRGSATNEKLFF
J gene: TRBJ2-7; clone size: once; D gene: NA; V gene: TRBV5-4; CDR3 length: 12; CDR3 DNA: TGTGCCAGCAGCTCAGACTCCTACGAGCAGTACTTC; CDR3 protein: CASSSDSYEQYF
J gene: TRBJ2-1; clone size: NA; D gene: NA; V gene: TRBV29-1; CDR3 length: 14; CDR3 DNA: TGCAGCGTTGACCCCAACCGGGCCTACAATGAGCAGTTCTTC; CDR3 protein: CSVDPNRAYNEQFF
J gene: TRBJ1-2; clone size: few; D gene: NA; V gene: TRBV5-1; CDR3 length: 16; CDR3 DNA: TGCGCCAGCAGCTGGGGAACGCAGGGGCCTGGCTATGGCTACACCTTC; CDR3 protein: CASSWGTQGPGYGYTF
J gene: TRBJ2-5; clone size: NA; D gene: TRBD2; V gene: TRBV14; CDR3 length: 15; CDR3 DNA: TGTGCCAGCAGCCAGCAACTACTAGCGGGAGAGACCCAGTACTTC; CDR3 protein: CASSQQLLAGETQYF
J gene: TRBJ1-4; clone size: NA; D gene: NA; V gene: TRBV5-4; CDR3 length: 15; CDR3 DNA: TGTGCCAGCAGCATCAAGGCGGGCCTTAATGAAAAACTGTTTTTT; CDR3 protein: CASSIKAGLNEKLFF
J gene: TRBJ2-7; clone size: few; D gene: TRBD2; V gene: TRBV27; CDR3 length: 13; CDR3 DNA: TGTGCCAGCAGCGGACTAGCCCCCTACGAGCAGTACTTC; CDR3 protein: CASSGLAPYEQYF
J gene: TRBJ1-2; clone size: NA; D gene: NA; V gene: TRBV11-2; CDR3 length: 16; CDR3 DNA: TGTGCCAGCAGCTGGGGGGGGACTCCAAGGACCTATGGCTACACCTTC; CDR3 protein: CASSWGGTPRTYGYTF
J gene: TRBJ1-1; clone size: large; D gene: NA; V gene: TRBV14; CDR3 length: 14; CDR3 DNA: TGTGCCAGCAGCCCGCTTAGTCTTAACACTGAAGCTTTCTTT; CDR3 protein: CASSPLSLNTEAFF
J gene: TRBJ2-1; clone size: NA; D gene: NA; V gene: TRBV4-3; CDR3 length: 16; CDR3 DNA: TGCGCCAGCAGCCAAGAAGGCGGCATCAATTACAATGAGCAGTTCTTC; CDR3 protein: CASSQEGGINYNEQFF
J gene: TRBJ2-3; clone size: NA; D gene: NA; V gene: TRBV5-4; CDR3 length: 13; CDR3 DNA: TGTGCCAGCAGCTTGGGGACTCTCGATACGCAGTATTTT; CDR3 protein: CASSLGTLDTQYF
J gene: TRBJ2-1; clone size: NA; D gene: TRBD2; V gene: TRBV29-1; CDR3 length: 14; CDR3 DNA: TGCAGCGTAACGACTAGCGGGAGGGAGGATGAGCAGTTCTTC; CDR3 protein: CSVTTSGREDEQFF
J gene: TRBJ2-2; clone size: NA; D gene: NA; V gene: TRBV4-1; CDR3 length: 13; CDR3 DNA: TGCGCCAGCAGCCAAACAAACACCGGGGAGCTGTTTTTT; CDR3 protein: CASSQTNTGELFF
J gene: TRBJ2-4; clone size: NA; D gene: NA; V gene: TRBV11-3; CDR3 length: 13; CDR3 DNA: TGTGCCAGCAGCTTAGGTCCCGAAAACATTCAGTACTTC; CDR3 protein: CASSLGPENIQYF
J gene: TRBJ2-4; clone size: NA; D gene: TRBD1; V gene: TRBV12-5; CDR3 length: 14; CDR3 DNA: TGTGCTAGTGGTTTGTCTCTACAGGGGGGCATTCAGTACTTC; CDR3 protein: CASGLSLQGGIQYF